A selection of T cell receptor beta chains follows, all from one sample in a study of T-cell reconstitution after alpha-beta-depleted transplantation in children. A single record per CDR3 protein comes from TCRdb applying MiXCR to the PCR reads. The table includes approximately 980,000 distinct CDR3 sequences, about 29% detected once. Sequencing was performed on PBMCs, mostly from graft donor cells, taken 360 days after TCRalphabeta/CD19-depleted stem cell transplant. The receptors shown here come from a boy under two years old who had a stem cell transplant for SCID, so the T cells may come from the graft donor. Both conserved end residues are part of each CDR3. D genes are given only for firm matches. A row's size may be missing; if present it is once, few, many or a size class.

CDR3	DNA	V	J	D	size
CATADREVGKLFF	TGTGCCACCGCAGACAGGGAAGTTGGAAAACTGTTTTTT	TRBV7-9	TRBJ1-4	TRBD1	few
CASSFAAGTDTQYF	TGTGCCAGCAGCTTTGCAGCGGGCACAGATACGCAGTATTTT	TRBV11-2	TRBJ2-3	NA	NA
CAWSVGTGYTF	TGTGCCTGGAGCGTCGGGACAGGCTACACCTTC	TRBV30	TRBJ1-2	NA	NA
CASSLGPPLPDTQYF	TGTGCCAGCAGCTTAGGCCCGCCCCTCCCAGATACGCAGTATTTT	TRBV7-2	TRBJ2-3	NA	NA
CSARDSGTGGYEQYF	TGCAGTGCTAGGGACTCCGGGACAGGGGGCTACGAGCAGTACTTC	TRBV20-1	TRBJ2-7	TRBD1	few
CSAWDRGPPEVYGYTF	TGCAGCGCGTGGGACAGGGGGCCCCCAGAGGTCTATGGCTACACCTTC	TRBV29-1	TRBJ1-2	TRBD1	NA
CASSYENGGFSSYEQYF	TGTGCCAGCAGTTACGAAAACGGGGGTTTTAGCTCCTACGAGCAGTACTTC	TRBV6-2/TRBV6-3	TRBJ2-7	NA	NA
CASSYSPGEETQYF	TGTGCCAGCAGTTACTCGCCAGGGGAGGAGACCCAGTACTTC	TRBV6-5	TRBJ2-5	NA	NA
CASSLGVGSTDTQYF	TGTGCCAGCAGCCTGGGGGTTGGGTCCACAGATACGCAGTATTTT	TRBV11-2	TRBJ2-3	NA	NA
CASSQDDRGLNNEQFF	TGCGCCAGCAGCCAAGATGATAGAGGACTTAACAATGAGCAGTTCTTC	TRBV4-3	TRBJ2-1	NA	few
CSARDTEPHNSPLHF	TGCAGTGCTAGAGATACAGAACCCCATAATTCACCCCTCCACTTT	TRBV20-1	TRBJ1-6	NA	NA
CASSPPGNIAKNIQYF	TGTGCCAGCAGTCCCCCCGGGAATATCGCCAAAAACATTCAGTACTTC	TRBV6-2/TRBV6-3	TRBJ2-4	NA	NA
CASRGQGAFNEKLFF	TGCGCCAGCAGGGGACAGGGGGCTTTTAATGAAAAACTGTTTTTT	TRBV5-1	TRBJ1-4	TRBD1	few
CAWSVLRTGELFF	TGTGCCTGGAGTGTTCTGAGGACCGGGGAGCTGTTTTTT	TRBV30	TRBJ2-2	NA	NA
CATSRDRGTGGIYGYTF	TGTGCCACCAGCAGAGATCGGGGGACAGGGGGGATCTATGGCTACACCTTC	TRBV15	TRBJ1-2	TRBD1	NA
CASSLAGVNGYTF	TGTGCCAGCAGCTTAGCGGGTGTTAATGGCTACACCTTC	TRBV7-2	TRBJ1-2	NA	NA
CSARDITDVQETQYF	TGCAGTGCTAGAGATATAACAGACGTACAAGAGACCCAGTACTTC	TRBV20-1	TRBJ2-5	NA	NA
CASRWTGATNEKLFF	TGTGCCAGCAGGTGGACCGGTGCAACTAATGAAAAACTGTTTTTT	TRBV12-3/TRBV12-4	TRBJ1-4	NA	NA
CSVYGKGTDTQYF	TGCAGCGTTTATGGGAAGGGCACAGATACGCAGTATTTT	TRBV29-1	TRBJ2-3	NA	NA
CASGWGEAQYF	TGTGCCAGCGGATGGGGGGAGGCCCAGTACTTC	TRBV27	TRBJ2-5	NA	NA
CASSPGWGGYEQYF	TGTGCCAGCAGCCCCGGGTGGGGCGGCTACGAGCAGTACTTC	TRBV6-1	TRBJ2-7	NA	NA
CATSRGEGRAEAFF	TGTGCCACCAGCAGAGGGGAAGGGAGGGCGGAAGCTTTCTTT	TRBV15	TRBJ1-1	NA	NA
CASSLEAGGQGSYEQYF	TGTGCCAGCAGCTTAGAAGCAGGGGGACAGGGGTCCTACGAGCAGTACTTC	TRBV13	TRBJ2-7	TRBD1	NA
CASSFGGSGNQPQHF	TGTGCCAGCAGTTTTGGGGGATCGGGCAATCAGCCCCAGCATTTT	TRBV12-3/TRBV12-4	TRBJ1-5	NA	NA
CASSQGSGDNSPLHF	TGTGCCAGCAGCCAAGGATCCGGGGATAATTCACCCCTCCACTTT	TRBV4-2	TRBJ1-6	NA	NA
CASKLSGGADTQYF	TGTGCCAGCAAGCTTAGCGGGGGGGCAGATACGCAGTATTTT	TRBV2	TRBJ2-3	TRBD2	NA
CASSPDRGRKLFF	TGTGCCAGCAGTCCAGACAGGGGACGAAAACTGTTTTTT	TRBV12-3/TRBV12-4	TRBJ1-4	TRBD1	few
CASSLPNSANYGYTF	TGTGCCAGCAGCTTACCGAACAGCGCTAACTATGGCTACACCTTC	TRBV5-6	TRBJ1-2	NA	NA
CSVVRDTEAFF	TGCAGCGTTGTGAGGGACACTGAAGCTTTCTTT	TRBV29-1	TRBJ1-1	NA	few
CASSPYTRSQYF	TGTGCCAGCAGTCCTTATACCCGGTCACAGTATTTT	TRBV6-2/TRBV6-3	TRBJ2-3	NA	NA